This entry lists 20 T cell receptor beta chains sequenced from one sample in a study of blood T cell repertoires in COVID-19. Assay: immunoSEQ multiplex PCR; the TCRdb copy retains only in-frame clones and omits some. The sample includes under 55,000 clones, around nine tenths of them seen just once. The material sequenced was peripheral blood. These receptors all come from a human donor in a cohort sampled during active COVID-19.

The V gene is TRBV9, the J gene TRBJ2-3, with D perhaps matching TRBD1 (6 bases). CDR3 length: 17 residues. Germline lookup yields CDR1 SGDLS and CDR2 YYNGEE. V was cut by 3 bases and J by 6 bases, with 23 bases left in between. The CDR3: CASSARVGAGAGDTQYF. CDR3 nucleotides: TGTGCCAGCAGCGCCCGGGTGGGGGCGGGCGCTGGGGATACGCAGTATTTT.

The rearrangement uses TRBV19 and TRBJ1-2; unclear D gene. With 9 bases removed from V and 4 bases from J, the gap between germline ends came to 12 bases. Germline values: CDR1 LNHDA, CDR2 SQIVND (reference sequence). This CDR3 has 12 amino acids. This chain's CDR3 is CASNAPGYGYTF. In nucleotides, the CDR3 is TGTGCCAGCAACGCGCCAGGCTATGGCTACACCTTC.

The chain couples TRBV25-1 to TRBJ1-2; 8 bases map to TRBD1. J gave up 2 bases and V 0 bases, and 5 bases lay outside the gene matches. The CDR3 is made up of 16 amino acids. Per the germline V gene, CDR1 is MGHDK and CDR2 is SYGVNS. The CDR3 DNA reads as TGTGCCAGCAGTGAATACGTTTCAGGGGGCAACTATGGCTACACCTTC. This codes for CASSEYVSGGNYGYTF.

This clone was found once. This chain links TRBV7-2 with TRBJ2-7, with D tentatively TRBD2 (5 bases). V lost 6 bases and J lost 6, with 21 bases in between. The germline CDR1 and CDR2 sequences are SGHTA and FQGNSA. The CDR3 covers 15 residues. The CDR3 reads CASSSDRSVASEQYF. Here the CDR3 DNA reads TGTGCCAGCAGTTCCGACCGTAGCGTCGCCTCCGAGCAGTACTTC. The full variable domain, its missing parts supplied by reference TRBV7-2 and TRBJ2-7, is GAGVSQSPSNKVTEKGKDVELRCDPISGHTALYWYRQSLGQGLEFLIYFQGNSAPDKSGLPSDRFSAERTGGSVSTLTIQRTQQEDSAVYLCASSSDRSVASEQYFGPGTRLTVT.

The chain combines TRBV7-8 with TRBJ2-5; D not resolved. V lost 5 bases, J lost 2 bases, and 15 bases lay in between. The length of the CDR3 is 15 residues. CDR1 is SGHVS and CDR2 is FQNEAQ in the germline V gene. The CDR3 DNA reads TGTGCCAGCAGCCCAAAGCTAGATCCTCAAGAGACCCAGTACTTC. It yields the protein CASSPKLDPQETQYF. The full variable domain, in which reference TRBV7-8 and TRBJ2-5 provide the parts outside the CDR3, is GAGVSQSPRYKVAKRGQDVALRCDPISGHVSLFWYQQALGQGPEFLTYFQNEAQLDKSGLPSDRFFAERPEGSVSTLKIQRTQQEDSAVYLCASSPKLDPQETQYFGPGTRLLVL.

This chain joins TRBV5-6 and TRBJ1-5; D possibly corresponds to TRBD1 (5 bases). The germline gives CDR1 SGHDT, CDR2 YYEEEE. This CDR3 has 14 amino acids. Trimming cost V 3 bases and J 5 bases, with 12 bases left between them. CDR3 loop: CASSSSGIDQPQHF. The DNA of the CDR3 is TGTGCCAGCAGCTCCTCAGGGATCGATCAGCCCCAGCATTTT.

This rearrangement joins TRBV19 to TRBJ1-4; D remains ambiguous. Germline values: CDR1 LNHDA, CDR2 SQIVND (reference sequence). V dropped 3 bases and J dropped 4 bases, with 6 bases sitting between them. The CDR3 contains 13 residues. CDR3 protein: CASSMGGNEKLFF. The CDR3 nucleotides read TGTGCCAGTAGTATGGGAGGTAATGAAAAACTGTTTTTT.

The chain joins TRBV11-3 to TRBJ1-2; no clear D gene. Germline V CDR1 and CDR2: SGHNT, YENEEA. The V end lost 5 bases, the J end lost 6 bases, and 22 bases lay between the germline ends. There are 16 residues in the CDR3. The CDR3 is CASSPEQDVKLDGYTF. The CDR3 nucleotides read TGTGCCAGCAGCCCCGAGCAGGATGTTAAGTTGGATGGCTACACCTTC.

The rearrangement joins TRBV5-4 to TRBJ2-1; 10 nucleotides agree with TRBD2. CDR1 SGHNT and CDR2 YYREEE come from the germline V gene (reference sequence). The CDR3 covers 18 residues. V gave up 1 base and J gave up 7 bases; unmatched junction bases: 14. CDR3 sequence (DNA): TGTGCCAGCAGCTTGAGTAGGCTAGCGGGGGATGTGGGGAATGAGCAGTTCTTC. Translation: CASSLSRLAGDVGNEQFF.

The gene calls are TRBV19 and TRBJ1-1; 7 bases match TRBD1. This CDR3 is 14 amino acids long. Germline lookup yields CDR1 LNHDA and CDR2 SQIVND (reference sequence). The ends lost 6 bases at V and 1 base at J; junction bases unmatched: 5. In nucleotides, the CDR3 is TGTGCCAGTAGCCGGGGACAGTCGAACACTGAAGCTTTCTTT. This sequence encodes CASSRGQSNTEAFF. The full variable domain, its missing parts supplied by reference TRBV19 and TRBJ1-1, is DGGITQSPKYLFRKEGQNVTLSCEQNLNHDAMYWYRQDPGQGLRLIYYSQIVNDFQKGDIAEGYSVSREKKESFPLTVTSAQKNPTAFYLCASSRGQSNTEAFFGQGTRLTVV.

CDR3 residues: CASSGALAGEDEQYF. DNA of the CDR3: TGTGCCAGCAGCGGGGCGCTAGCGGGGGAGGACGAGCAGTACTTC. The chain combines TRBV11-2 with TRBJ2-7; 10 bases agree with TRBD2. This CDR3 region has 15 residues. In germline, CDR1 is SGHAT, CDR2 FQNNGV. The ends lost 5 bases at V and 5 bases at J; junction bases unmatched: 9.

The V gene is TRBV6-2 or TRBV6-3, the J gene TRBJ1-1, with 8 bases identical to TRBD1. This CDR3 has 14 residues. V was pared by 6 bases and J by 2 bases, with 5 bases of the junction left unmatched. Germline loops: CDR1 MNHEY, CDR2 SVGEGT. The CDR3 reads CASSSQGGNTEAFF. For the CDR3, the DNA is TGTGCCAGCAGCTCACAGGGGGGAAACACTGAAGCTTTCTTT.

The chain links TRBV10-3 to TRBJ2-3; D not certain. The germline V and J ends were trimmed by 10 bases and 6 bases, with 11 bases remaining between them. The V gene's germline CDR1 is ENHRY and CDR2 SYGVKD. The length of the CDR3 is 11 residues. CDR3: CATSKEDTQYF. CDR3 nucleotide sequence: TGTGCCACCAGCAAGGAGGATACGCAGTATTTT.

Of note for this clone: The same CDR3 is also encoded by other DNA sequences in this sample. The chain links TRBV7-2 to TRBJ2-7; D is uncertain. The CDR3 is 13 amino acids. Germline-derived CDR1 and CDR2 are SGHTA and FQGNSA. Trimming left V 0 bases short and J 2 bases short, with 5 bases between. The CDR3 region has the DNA TGTGCCAGCAGCTTAGCGGGCCCCTACGAGCAGTACTTC. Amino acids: CASSLAGPYEQYF.

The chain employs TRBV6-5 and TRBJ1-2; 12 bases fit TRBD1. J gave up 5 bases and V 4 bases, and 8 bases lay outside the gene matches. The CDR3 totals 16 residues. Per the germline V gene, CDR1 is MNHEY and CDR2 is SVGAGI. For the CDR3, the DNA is TGTGCCAGCAGTTCGTGGGGACAGGGGGCAAGTTATGGCTACACCTTC. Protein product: CASSSWGQGASYGYTF.

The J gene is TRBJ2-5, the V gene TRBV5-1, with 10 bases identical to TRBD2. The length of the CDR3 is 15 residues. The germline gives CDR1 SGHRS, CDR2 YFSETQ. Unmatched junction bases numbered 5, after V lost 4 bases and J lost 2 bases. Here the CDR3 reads CASSRQTSGQETQYF. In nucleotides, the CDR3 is TGCGCCAGCAGCCGGCAGACTAGCGGGCAAGAGACCCAGTACTTC.

The CDR3 is CASRVWGANEKLFF. The CDR3 DNA reads as TGTGCCAGCCGGGTCTGGGGAGCTAATGAAAAACTGTTTTTT. This rearrangement joins TRBV27 to TRBJ1-4; D unresolved. Trimming pared 8 bases from V and 3 bases from J, leaving 13 bases between. Germline V gene sequence: CDR1 MNHEY, CDR2 SMNVEV (reference sequence). The CDR3 is 14 residues long.

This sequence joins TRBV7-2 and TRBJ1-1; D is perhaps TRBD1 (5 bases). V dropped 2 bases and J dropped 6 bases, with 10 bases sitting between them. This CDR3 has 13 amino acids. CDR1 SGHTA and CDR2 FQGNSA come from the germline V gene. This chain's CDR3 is CASSLIREAEAFF. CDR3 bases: TGTGCCAGCAGCTTAATCAGGGAAGCTGAAGCTTTCTTT. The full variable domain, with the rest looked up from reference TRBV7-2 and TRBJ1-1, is GAGVSQSPSNKVTEKGKDVELRCDPISGHTALYWYRQSLGQGLEFLIYFQGNSAPDKSGLPSDRFSAERTGGSVSTLTIQRTQQEDSAVYLCASSLIREAEAFFGQGTRLTVV.

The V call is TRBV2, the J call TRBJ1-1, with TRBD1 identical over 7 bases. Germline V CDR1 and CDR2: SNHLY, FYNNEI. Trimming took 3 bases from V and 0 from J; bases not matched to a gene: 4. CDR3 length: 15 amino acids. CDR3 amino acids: CASSELGQMNTEAFF. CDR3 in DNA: TGTGCCAGCAGTGAGCTGGGACAGATGAACACTGAAGCTTTCTTT.

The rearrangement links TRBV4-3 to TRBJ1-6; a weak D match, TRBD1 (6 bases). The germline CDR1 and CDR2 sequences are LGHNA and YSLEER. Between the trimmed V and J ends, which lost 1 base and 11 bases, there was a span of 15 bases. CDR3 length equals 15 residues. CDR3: CASSQVSRGFTPLHF. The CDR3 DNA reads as TGCGCCAGCAGCCAAGTCTCCAGGGGATTTACACCCCTCCACTTT.